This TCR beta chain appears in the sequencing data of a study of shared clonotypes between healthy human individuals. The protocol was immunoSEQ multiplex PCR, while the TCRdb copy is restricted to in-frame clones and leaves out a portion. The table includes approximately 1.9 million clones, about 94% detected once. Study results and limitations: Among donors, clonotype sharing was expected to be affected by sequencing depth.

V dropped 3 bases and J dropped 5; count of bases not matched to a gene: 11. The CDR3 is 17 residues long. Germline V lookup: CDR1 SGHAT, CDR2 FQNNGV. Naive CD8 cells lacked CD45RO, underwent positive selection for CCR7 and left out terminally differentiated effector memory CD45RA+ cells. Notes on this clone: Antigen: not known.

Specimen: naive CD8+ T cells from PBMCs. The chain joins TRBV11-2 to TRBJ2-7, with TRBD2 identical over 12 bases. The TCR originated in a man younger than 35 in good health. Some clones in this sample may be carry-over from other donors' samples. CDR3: CASSFGTSGYLADEQYF. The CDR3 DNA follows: TGTGCCAGCAGCTTCGGGACTAGCGGGTACTTGGCGGACGAGCAGTACTTC.